This TCR beta chain was recorded in a study of blood T cell repertoires in COVID-19. Study information: COVID-19 samples collected from the United States, Italy and Spain covered acute and convalescent phases. T cells, B-cell-depleted T cells, or PBMCs supplied cDNA or gDNA.

Authors' analysis steps: The assay estimated nucleated cells by amplifying reference gene primers. Profiling relied on immunoSEQ multiplex PCR, and the TCRdb table lists in-frame clones only, not all of them. The D gene and trimming were derived from the DNA, and the V and J assignments and clone size from that table. Of about 190,000 clones in the sample, roughly four fifths are singletons; the top ten hold about 6%. This CDR3 has 15 residues. The V end was cut by 4 bases, the J end by 1 base, with 14 bases between. Germline assignment: CDR1 MDHEN and CDR2 SYDVKM. The TCR sequence derives from a woman between 40 and 55 years old with acute or convalescent COVID-19. The V gene is TRBV28, the J gene TRBJ2-7; D unclear. The material sequenced was peripheral blood. The CDR3 here is CASSSYHAASYEQYF. The CDR3, as DNA: TGTGCCAGCAGTTCCTACCATGCCGCTTCCTACGAGCAGTACTTC.